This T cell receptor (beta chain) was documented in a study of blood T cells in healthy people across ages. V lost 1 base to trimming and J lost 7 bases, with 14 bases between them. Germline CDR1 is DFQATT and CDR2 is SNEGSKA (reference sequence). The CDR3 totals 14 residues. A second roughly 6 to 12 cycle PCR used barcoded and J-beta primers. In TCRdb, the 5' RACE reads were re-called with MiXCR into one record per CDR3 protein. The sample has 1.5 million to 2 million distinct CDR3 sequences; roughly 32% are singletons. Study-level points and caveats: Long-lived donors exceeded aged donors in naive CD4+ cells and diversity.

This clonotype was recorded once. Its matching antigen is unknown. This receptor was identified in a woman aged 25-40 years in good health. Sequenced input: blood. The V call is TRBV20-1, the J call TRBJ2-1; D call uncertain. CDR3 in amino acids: CSARAAVPWNEQFF. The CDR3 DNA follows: TGCAGTGCTAGAGCGGCAGTCCCGTGGAATGAGCAGTTCTTC.